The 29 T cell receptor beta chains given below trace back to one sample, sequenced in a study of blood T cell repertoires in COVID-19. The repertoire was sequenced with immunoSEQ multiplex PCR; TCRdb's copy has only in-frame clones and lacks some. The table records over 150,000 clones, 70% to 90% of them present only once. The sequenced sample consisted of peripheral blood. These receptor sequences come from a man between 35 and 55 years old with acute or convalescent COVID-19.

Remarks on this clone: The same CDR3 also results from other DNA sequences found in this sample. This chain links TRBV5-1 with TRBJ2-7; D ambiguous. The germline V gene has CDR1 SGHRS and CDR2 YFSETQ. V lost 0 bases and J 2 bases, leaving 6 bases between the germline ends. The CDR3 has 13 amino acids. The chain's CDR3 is CASSLAGTYEQYF. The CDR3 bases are TGCGCCAGCAGCTTGGCAGGTACCTACGAGCAGTACTTC.

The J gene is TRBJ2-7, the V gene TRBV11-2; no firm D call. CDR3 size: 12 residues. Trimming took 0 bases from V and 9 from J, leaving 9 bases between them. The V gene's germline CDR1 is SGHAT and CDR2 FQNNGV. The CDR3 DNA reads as TGTGCCAGCAGCTTAGAGGGTTCGGGGCAGTACTTC. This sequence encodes CASSLEGSGQYF.

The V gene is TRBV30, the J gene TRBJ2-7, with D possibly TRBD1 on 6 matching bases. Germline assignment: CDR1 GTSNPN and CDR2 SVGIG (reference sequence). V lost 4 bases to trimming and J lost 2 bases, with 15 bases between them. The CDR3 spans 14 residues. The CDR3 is CAWTLRGVAYEQYF. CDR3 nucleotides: TGTGCCTGGACCCTCAGGGGAGTTGCCTACGAGCAGTACTTC.

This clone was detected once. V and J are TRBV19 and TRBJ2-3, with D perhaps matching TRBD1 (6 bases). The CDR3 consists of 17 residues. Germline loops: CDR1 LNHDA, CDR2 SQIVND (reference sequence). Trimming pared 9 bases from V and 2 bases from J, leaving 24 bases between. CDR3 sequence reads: CASWTVHKKVNTDTQYF. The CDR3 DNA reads TGTGCCAGCTGGACAGTCCACAAGAAAGTAAACACAGATACGCAGTATTTT.

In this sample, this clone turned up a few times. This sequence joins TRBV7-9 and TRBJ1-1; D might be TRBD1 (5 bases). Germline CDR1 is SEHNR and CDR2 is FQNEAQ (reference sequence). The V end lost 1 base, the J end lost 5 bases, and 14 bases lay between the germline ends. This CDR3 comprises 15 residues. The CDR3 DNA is TGTGCCAGCAGCTTAGAAACAGGCCGCAAAACTGAAGCTTTCTTT. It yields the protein CASSLETGRKTEAFF.

As DNA, the CDR3 is TGTGCCAGCAGTTTAGACGGGGGCTCCTACGAGCAGTACTTC. Its protein product is CASSLDGGSYEQYF. This chain uses TRBV28 with TRBJ2-7; D may be TRBD2 (6 bases). Between the trimmed V and J ends, which lost 2 bases and 0 bases, there was a span of 8 bases. CDR1 and CDR2 (germline): MDHEN, SYDVKM. CDR3 length: 14 residues.

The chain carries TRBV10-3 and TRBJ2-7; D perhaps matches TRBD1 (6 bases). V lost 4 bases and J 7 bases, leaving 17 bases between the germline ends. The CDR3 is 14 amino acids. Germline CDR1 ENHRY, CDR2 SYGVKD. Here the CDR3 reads CAISVTILQGEQYF. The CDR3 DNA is TGTGCCATCAGTGTCACCATCCTACAGGGAGAGCAGTACTTC.

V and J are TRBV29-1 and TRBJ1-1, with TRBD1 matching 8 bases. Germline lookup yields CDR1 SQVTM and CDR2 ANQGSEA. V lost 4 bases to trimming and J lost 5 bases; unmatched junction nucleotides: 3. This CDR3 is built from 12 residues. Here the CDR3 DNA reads TGCAGCGTTGCAGGGGGCTCTACTGAAGCTTTCTTT. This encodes CSVAGGSTEAFF.

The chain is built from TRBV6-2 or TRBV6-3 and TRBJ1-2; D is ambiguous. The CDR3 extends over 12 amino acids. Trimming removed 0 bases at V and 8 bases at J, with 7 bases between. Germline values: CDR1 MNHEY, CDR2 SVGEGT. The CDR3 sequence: CASSYSMGGYTF. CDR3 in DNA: TGTGCCAGCAGTTACTCGATGGGCGGCTACACCTTC.

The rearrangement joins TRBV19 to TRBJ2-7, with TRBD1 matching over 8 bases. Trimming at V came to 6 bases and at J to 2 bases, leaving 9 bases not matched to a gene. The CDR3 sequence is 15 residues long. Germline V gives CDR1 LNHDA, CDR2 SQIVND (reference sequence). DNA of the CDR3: TGTGCCAGTAGGTACCTTGGACAGGGACCCTACGAGCAGTACTTC. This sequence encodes CASRYLGQGPYEQYF.

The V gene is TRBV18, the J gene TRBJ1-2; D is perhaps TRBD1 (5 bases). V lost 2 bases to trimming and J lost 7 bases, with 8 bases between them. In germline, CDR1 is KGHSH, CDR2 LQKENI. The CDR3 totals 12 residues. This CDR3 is CASSPRGGGYTF. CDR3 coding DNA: TGTGCCAGCTCACCAAGGGGAGGTGGCTACACCTTC.

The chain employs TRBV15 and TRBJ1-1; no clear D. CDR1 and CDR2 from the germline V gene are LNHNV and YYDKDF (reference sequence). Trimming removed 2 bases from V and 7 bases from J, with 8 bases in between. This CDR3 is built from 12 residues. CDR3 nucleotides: TGTGCCACCAGCAGATCTAGTATTGAAGCTTTCTTT. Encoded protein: CATSRSSIEAFF.

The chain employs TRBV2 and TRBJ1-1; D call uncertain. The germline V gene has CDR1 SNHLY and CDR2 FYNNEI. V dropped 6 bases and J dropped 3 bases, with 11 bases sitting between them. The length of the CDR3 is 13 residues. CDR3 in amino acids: CASRGRRDTEAFF. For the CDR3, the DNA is TGTGCCAGCAGGGGGAGACGAGACACTGAAGCTTTCTTT.

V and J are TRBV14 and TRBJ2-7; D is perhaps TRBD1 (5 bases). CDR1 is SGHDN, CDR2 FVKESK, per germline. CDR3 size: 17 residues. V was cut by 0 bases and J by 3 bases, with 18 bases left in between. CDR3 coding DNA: TGTGCCAGCAGCCAAGATATTTATAACAGGCCTTTCTACGAGCAGTACTTC. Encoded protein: CASSQDIYNRPFYEQYF.

The DNA of the CDR3 is TGTGCCAGCAGTCCACAGCTCAGGGGAAACTATGGCTACACCTTC. Its protein is CASSPQLRGNYGYTF. V and J are TRBV27 and TRBJ1-2, with D tentatively TRBD1 (6 bases). The CDR3 is 15 residues long. Germline V CDR1 and CDR2: MNHEY, SMNVEV (reference sequence). V dropped 5 bases and J dropped 2 bases, with 15 bases sitting between them.

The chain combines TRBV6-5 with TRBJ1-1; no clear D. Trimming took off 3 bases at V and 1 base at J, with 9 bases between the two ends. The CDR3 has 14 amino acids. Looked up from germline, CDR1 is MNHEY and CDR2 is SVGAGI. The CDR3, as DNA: TGTGCCAGCAGTTATTACGGTCGGAACACTGAAGCTTTCTTT. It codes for CASSYYGRNTEAFF.

CDR3 region: CASGLAIAGGRSYEQYF. The CDR3 DNA reads TGTGCTAGTGGTTTGGCGATCGCCGGGGGAAGGTCCTACGAGCAGTACTTC. This chain connects TRBV12-5 to TRBJ2-7; D might be TRBD2 (6 bases). V was shortened by 1 base and J by 1 base, with 17 bases between the two germline ends. CDR1 is LGHNT, CDR2 FRNRAP, per germline. This CDR3 region has 17 residues.

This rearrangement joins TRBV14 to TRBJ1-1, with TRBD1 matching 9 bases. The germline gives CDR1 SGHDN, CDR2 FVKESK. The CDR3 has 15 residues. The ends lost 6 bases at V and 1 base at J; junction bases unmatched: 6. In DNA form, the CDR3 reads TGTGCCAGCAGACCGGACAGGGGCGAGAACACTGAAGCTTTCTTT. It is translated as CASRPDRGENTEAFF.

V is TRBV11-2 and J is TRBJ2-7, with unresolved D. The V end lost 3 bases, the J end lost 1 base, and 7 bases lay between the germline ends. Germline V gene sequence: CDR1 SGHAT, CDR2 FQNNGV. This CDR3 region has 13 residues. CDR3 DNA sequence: TGTGCCAGCAGCTTTTCAGATTCCTACGAGCAGTACTTC. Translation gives CASSFSDSYEQYF.

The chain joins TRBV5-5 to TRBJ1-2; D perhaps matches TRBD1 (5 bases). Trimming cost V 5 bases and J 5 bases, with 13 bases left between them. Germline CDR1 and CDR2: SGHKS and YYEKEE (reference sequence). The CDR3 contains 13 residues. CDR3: CASSFAGVYGYTF. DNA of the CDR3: TGTGCCAGCAGTTTTGCGGGGGTTTATGGCTACACCTTC. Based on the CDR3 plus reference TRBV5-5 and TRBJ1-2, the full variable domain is DAGVTQSPTHLIKTRGQQVTLRCSPISGHKSVSWYQQVLGQGPQFIFQYYEKEERGRGNFPDRFSARQFPNYSSELNVNALLLGDSALYLCASSFAGVYGYTFGSGTRLTVV.

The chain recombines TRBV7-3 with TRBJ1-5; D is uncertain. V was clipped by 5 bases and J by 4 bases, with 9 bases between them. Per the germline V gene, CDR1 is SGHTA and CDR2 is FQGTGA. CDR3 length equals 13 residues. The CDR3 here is CASSVDGNQPQHF. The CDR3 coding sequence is TGTGCCAGCAGCGTTGACGGGAATCAGCCCCAGCATTTT.

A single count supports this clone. CDR3 region: CASSYAPGQVNTEAFF. The CDR3, as DNA: TGTGCCAGCAGTTACGCACCGGGACAGGTGAACACTGAAGCTTTCTTT. V and J are TRBV6-2 or TRBV6-3 and TRBJ1-1, with TRBD1 matching 8 bases. Germline-derived CDR1 and CDR2 are MNHEY and SVGEGT. This CDR3 has 16 amino acids. The ends lost 2 bases at V and 0 bases at J; junction bases unmatched: 5.

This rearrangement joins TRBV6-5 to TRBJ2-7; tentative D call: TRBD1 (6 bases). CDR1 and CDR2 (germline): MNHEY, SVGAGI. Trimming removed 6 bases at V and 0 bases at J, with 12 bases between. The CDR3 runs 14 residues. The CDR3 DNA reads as TGTGCCAGCAGAAACCGACAGGACTCCTACGAGCAGTACTTC. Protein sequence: CASRNRQDSYEQYF.

CDR3 protein: CASSDRLAGYNEQFF. The CDR3 DNA reads as TGTGCCAGCAGTGACCGCCTAGCGGGGTACAATGAGCAGTTCTTC. V gene TRBV6-4 combines with J gene TRBJ2-1, with 9 bases matching TRBD2. Germline V lookup: CDR1 MRHNA, CDR2 SNTAGT. The CDR3 is made up of 15 amino acids. Unmatched junction bases numbered 3, after V lost 2 bases and J lost 4 bases.

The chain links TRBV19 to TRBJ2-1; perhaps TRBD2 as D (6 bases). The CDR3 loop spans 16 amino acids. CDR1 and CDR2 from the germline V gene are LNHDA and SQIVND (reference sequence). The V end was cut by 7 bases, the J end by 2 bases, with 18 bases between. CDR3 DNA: TGTGCCAGTACTCCCCAGGAGGGGAGGACCTACAATGAGCAGTTCTTC. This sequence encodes CASTPQEGRTYNEQFF.

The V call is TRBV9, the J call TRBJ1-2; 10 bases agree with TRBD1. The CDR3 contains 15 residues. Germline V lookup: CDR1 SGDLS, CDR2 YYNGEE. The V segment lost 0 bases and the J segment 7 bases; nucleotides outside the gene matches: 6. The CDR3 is CASSVVDRGLVGYTF. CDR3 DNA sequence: TGTGCCAGCAGCGTAGTAGACAGGGGGCTTGTTGGCTACACCTTC.

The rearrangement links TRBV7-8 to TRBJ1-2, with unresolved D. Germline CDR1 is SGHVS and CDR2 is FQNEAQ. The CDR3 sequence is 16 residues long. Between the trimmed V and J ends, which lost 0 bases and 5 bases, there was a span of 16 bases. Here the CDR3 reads CASSLAGGGLLYGYTF. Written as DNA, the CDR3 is TGTGCCAGCAGCTTAGCGGGCGGAGGGCTCTTATATGGCTACACCTTC.

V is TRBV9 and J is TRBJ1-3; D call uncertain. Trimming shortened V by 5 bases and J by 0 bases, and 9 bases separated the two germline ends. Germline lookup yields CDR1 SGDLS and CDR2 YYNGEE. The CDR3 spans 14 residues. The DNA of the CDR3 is TGTGCCAGCAGTCCTTACAGCTCTGGAAACACCATATATTTT. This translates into CASSPYSSGNTIYF.

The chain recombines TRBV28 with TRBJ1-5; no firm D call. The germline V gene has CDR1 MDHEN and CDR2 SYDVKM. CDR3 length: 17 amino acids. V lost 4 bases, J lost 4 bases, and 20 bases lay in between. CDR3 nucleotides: TGTGCCAGCAGTTCCCCCGCAGGTTTCCTTCGGAATCAGCCCCAGCATTTT. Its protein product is CASSSPAGFLRNQPQHF.